This T cell receptor beta chain derives from a study of T-cell reconstitution after alpha-beta-depleted transplantation in children. Study observations and caveats: Several hundred expanded graft clones reportedly supplied alpha-beta T cells about two months after transplant. In some patients, recipient T cells and intrathymic progenitors surviving conditioning explained high day-60 diversity. A year post-transplant, T-cell counts and diversity derived mostly from newly produced T cells.

Unique molecular identifiers featured in how the TCRbeta library was prepared. TCRdb reanalysed the PCR reads using MiXCR and keeps one entry per CDR3 protein. The sample has fewer than 350,000 distinct CDR3 sequences; around a tenth are singletons. Germline V lookup: CDR1 LGHDT, CDR2 YNNKEL (reference sequence). CDR3 length: 13 amino acids. V dropped 1 base and J dropped 8 bases, with 9 bases sitting between them. The sample holds many counts of this clonotype. What it recognizes is unknown. The TCR originated in a male patient under 10 years old who had a stem cell transplant for chronic granulomatous disease, so the T cells may come from the graft donor. The sample was peripheral blood, taken 180 days after TCRalphabeta/CD19-depleted stem cell transplant. The V and J genes are TRBV3-1 and TRBJ2-1, with D unresolved. The CDR3 here is CASSQGEGDEQFF. CDR3 in DNA: TGTGCCAGCAGCCAAGGTGAAGGAGATGAGCAGTTCTTC.